There are many counts of the clone carrying this T cell receptor beta chain. The V end lost 3 bases, the J end lost 4 bases, and 16 bases lay between the germline ends. The CDR3 length is 15 residues. The V gene's germline CDR1 is SGHTA and CDR2 FQGNSA. This record belongs to a study of identical twins. TCRdb re-called the 5' RACE reads with MiXCR, one entry per CDR3 protein. Of approximately 190,000 distinct CDR3 sequences listed, approximately 15% were seen once; the top ten hold 40% to 45%. Donors were all healthy Caucasians. These same records also appear under a second study, on T cells expressing NK-cell markers. As reported in that work: Underlying the TCR beta repertoires were sorted CD3+CD56+NKG2C+, CD3+CD56+NKG2C- and CD3+CD56-NKG2C+ T cells.

The TCR sequence derives from a woman under 30 in good health. V and J are TRBV7-2 and TRBJ2-7, with D perhaps matching TRBD1 or TRBD2 (5 bases each). Sequencing input: CD8+ T cells sorted from blood. The CDR3 region has the DNA TGTGCCAGCAGCTTTGGGACCGGGACGACTTACGAGCAGTACTTC. Translated, it gives CASSFGTGTTYEQYF.